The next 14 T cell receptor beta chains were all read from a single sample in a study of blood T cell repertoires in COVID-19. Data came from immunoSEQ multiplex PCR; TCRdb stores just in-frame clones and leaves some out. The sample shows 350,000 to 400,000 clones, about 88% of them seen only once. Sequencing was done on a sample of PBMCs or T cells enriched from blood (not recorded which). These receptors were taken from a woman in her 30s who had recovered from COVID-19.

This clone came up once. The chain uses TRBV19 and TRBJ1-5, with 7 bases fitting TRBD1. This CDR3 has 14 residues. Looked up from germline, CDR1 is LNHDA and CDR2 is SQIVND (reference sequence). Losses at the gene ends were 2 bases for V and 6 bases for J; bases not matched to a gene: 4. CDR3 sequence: CASSIRAGGQPQHF. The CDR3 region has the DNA TGTGCCAGTAGTATACGGGCAGGGGGTCAGCCCCAGCATTTT.

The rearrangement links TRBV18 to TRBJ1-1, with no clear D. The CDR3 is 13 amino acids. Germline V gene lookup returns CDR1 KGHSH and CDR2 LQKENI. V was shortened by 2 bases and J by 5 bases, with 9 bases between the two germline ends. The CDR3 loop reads CASSPERATEAFF. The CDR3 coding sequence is TGTGCCAGCTCACCAGAGAGGGCTACTGAAGCTTTCTTT.

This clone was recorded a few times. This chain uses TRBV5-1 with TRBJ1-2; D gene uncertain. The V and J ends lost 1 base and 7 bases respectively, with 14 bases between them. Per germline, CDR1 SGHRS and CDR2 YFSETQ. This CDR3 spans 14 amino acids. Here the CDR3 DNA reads TGCGCCAGCAGCTTGATAGGTCAGGATGGTGGCTACACCTTC. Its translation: CASSLIGQDGGYTF.

The CDR3 nucleotides are TGTGCCAGCAGCCTCGGACAGGGGTCTGGGGAAGGGCAGCCCCAGCATTTT. This sequence encodes CASSLGQGSGEGQPQHF. The V call is TRBV4-2, the J call TRBJ1-5; 9 bases fit TRBD1. The CDR3 spans 17 residues. V lost 4 bases and J lost 7; bases outside the gene matches: 14. Germline V gives CDR1 LGHNA, CDR2 YNFKEQ.

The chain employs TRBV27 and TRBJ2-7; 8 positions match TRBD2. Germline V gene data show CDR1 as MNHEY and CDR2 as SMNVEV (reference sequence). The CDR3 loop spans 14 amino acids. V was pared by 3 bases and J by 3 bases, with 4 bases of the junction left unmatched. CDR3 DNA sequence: TGTGCCAGCAGTTTCGCGGGAGGCCTCTACGAGCAGTACTTC. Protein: CASSFAGGLYEQYF.

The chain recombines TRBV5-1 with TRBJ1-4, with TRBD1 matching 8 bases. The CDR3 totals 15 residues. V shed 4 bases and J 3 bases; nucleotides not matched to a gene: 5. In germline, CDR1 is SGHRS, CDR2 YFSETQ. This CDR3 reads CASSDGQGPNEKLFF. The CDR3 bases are TGCGCCAGCAGCGACGGACAGGGCCCTAATGAAAAACTGTTTTTT.

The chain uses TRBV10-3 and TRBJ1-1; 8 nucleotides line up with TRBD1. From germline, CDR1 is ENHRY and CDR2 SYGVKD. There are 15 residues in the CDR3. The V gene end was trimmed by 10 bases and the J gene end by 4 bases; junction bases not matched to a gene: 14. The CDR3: CATLQGASVGTEAFF. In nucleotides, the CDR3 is TGTGCCACCTTGCAGGGGGCGAGTGTCGGCACTGAAGCTTTCTTT.

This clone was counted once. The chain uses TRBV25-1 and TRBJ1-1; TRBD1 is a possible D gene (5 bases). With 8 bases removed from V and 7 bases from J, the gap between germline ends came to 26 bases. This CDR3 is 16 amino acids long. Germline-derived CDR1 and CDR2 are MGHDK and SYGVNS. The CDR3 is CASRPLGGTGFGEAFF. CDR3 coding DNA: TGTGCCAGCCGGCCCTTGGGAGGGACTGGATTTGGTGAAGCTTTCTTT.

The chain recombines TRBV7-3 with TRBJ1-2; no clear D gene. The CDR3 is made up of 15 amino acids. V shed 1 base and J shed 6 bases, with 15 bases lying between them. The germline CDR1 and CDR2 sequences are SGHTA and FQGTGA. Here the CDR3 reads CASSLNARSNDGYTF. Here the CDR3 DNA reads TGTGCCAGCAGCTTAAATGCCAGGTCAAACGATGGCTACACCTTC.

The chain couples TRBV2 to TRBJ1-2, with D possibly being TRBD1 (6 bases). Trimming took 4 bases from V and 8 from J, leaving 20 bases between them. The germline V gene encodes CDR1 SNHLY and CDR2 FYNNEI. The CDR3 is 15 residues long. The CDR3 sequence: CASSASGALRNGYTF. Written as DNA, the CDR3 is TGTGCCAGCAGTGCATCAGGGGCTCTTCGGAACGGCTACACCTTC.

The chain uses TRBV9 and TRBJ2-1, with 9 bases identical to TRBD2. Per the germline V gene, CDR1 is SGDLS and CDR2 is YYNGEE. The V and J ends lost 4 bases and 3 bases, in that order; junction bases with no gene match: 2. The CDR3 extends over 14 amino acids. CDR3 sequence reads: CASSPSGDYNEQFF. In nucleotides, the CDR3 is TGTGCCAGCAGCCCTAGCGGGGACTACAATGAGCAGTTCTTC.

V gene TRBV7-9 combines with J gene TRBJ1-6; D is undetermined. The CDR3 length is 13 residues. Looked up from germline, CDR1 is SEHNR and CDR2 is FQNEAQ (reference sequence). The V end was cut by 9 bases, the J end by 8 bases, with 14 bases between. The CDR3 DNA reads TGTGCCAGTGGTACCGGGGTTTATTCACCCCTCCACTTT. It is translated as CASGTGVYSPLHF.

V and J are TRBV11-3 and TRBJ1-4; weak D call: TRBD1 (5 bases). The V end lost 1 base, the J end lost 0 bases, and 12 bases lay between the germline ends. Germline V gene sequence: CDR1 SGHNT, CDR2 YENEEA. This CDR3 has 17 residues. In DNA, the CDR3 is TGTGCCAGCAGCTTAGGGGGGGAGGTTACAACTAATGAAAAACTGTTTTTT. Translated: CASSLGGEVTTNEKLFF.

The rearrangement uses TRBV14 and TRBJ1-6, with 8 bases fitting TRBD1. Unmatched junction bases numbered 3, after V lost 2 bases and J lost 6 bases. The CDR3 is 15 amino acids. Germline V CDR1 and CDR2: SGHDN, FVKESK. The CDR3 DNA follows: TGTGCCAGCAGCCAATTCGGACAGGGTAATTCACCCCTCCACTTT. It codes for CASSQFGQGNSPLHF.